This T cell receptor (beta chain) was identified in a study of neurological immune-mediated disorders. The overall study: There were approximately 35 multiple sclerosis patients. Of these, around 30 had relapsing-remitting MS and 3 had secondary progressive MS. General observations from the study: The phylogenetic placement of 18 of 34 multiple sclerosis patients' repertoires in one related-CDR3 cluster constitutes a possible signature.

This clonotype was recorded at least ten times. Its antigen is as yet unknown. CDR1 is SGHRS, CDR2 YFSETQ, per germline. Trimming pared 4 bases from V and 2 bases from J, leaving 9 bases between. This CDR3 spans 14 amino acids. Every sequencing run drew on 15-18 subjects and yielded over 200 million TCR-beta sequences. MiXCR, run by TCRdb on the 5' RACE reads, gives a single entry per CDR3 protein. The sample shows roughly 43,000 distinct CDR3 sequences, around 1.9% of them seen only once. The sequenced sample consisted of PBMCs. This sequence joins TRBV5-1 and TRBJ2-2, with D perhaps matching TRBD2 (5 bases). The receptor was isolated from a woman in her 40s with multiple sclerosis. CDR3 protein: CASSERTNTGELFF. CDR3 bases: TGCGCCAGCAGCGAAAGGACTAACACCGGGGAGCTGTTTTTT.